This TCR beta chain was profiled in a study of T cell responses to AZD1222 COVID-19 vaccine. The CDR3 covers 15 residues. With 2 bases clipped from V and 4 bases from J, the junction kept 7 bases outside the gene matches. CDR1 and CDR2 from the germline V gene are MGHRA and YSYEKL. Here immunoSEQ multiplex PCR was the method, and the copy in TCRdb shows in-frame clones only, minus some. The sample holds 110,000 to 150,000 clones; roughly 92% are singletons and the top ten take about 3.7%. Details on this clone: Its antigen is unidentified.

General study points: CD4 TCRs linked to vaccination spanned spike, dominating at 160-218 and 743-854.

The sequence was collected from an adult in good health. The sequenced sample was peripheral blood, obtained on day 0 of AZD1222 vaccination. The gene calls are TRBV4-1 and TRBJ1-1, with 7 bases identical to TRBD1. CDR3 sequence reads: CASSQPGQRITEAFF. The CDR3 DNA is TGCGCCAGCAGCCAACCGGGACAGAGAATCACTGAAGCTTTCTTT.